Listed below are T cell receptor beta chains from one sample, sequenced in a study of blood T cell repertoires in COVID-19. Some clones are missing from TCRdb's copy, which holds only in-frame ones; the method was immunoSEQ multiplex PCR. The repertoire holds 100,000 to 150,000 clones, with 80% to 90% as singletons. The sequencing input was peripheral blood. These receptor sequences come from a human donor in a cohort sampled during active COVID-19. Both conserved end residues are part of each CDR3. A D gene is named only where the DNA matches it firmly. A row's size may be missing; if present it is once, few, many or a size class.

clone_size	j_call	v_call	d_call	cdr3_aa	cdr3_nt
.	TRBJ2-1	TRBV5-1	.	CASSLDTYNEQFF	TGCGCCAGCAGCTTGGACACATACAATGAGCAGTTCTTC
.	TRBJ1-2	TRBV29-1	.	CSVAQGYGYTF	TGCAGCGTGGCACAGGGCTATGGCTACACCTTC
.	TRBJ1-2	TRBV28	TRBD1	CASRSPGGEGYTF	TGTGCCAGCAGATCCCCAGGGGGAGAAGGCTACACCTTC
.	TRBJ1-1	TRBV5-1	.	CASSQGEVGRPEAFF	TGCGCCAGCAGCCAGGGCGAGGTGGGGAGGCCTGAAGCTTTCTTT
.	TRBJ2-5	TRBV5-1	.	CASSFEDARGETQYF	TGCGCCAGCAGCTTCGAGGACGCCAGGGGAGAGACCCAGTACTTC
.	TRBJ1-5	TRBV19	TRBD1	CASSGTGGNQPQHF	TGTGCCAGTAGCGGGACAGGGGGCAATCAGCCCCAGCATTTT
few	TRBJ1-5	TRBV2	TRBD1	CASSEDRGSEEPQHF	TGTGCCAGCAGTGAGGACAGGGGCAGTGAGGAGCCCCAGCATTTT
once	TRBJ2-2	TRBV6-5	TRBD1	CASSYSDRINTGELFF	TGTGCCAGCAGTTACTCGGACAGGATCAACACCGGGGAGCTGTTTTTT
.	TRBJ2-2	TRBV10-1	.	CASSGQTYTGELFF	TGCGCCAGCAGTGGACAGACTTACACCGGGGAGCTGTTTTTT
.	TRBJ2-7	TRBV27	TRBD1	CATIRDRGDYEQYF	TGTGCCACCATTCGGGACAGGGGCGACTACGAGCAGTACTTC
.	TRBJ2-1	TRBV7-2	TRBD2	CASSVTSGGLYNEQFF	TGTGCCAGCAGCGTCACTAGCGGGGGTCTTTACAATGAGCAGTTCTTC
.	TRBJ2-3	TRBV5-4	TRBD2	CASSGGTSGTDTQYF	TGTGCCAGCAGCGGAGGGACTAGCGGTACAGATACGCAGTATTTT